This T cell receptor beta chain was observed in a study of shared T cell receptors in the human thymus. Germline loops: CDR1 MGHRA, CDR2 YSYEKL. Trimming stripped 0 bases from V and 4 bases from J, with 21 bases between. The CDR3 runs 18 residues. Only in-frame clones appear in the TCRdb table, and some are missing; sequencing was by immunoSEQ multiplex PCR. The sample contains 630,000 or so clones, around 87% of which appear only once. The data were also submitted as part of a second study, on human thymus T cells. According to that study: Samples came from healthy Finnish infants during open corrective cardiac surgery.

The rearrangement uses TRBV4-1 and TRBJ1-1; a weak D match, TRBD1 (6 bases). The sample comprised thymocytes. The origin of this receptor is a boy younger than two with a congenital heart defect. Here the CDR3 reads CASSQDKGRGGQVTEAFF. The CDR3 DNA follows: TGCGCCAGCAGCCAAGATAAGGGGAGGGGGGGGCAGGTCACTGAAGCTTTCTTT.